These T cell receptor beta chains were read from a single sample in a study of identical twins. TCRdb ran MiXCR on the 5' RACE reads and lists one entry per CDR3 protein. The profile shows about 1.7 million distinct CDR3 sequences, about 32% of them singletons. Specimen: cord blood. These receptors came from a newborn girl in good health. The CDR3 runs from the conserved cysteine through the conserved F or W. A D gene is named only where the DNA matches it firmly. Part of the rows lack a size; the others show once, few, many or a class for expanded clones.

CAISEPIQDSGRHNEQFF TGTGCCATCAGTGAGCCCATCCAGGATAGCGGGAGGCACAATGAGCAGTTCTTC TRBD2 TRBJ2-1 TRBV10-3 .
CASRTRVGGTDTQYF TGTGCCAGCAGGACAAGGGTTGGGGGCACAGATACGCAGTATTTT . TRBJ2-3 TRBV6-2/TRBV6-3 .
CASRDMSSYNEQFF TGTGCCAGCCGGGACATGAGCTCCTACAATGAGCAGTTCTTC . TRBJ2-1 TRBV2 few
CSVGRKLGAKNIQYF TGCAGCGTTGGAAGAAAACTAGGGGCCAAAAACATTCAGTACTTC . TRBJ2-4 TRBV29-1 .
CASRLDRVAVGYGYTF TGTGCCAGCAGGTTGGACAGGGTAGCCGTGGGTTATGGCTACACCTTC TRBD1 TRBJ1-2 TRBV2 many
CASSQVPFLETQYF TGCGCCAGCAGCCAAGTCCCCTTTTTAGAGACCCAGTACTTC . TRBJ2-5 TRBV4-1 few
CASRPGAEGDTQYF TGCGCCAGCAGACCGGGGGCCGAGGGGGATACGCAGTATTTT . TRBJ2-3 TRBV10-1 .
CASSLRGRGHNEQFF TGTGCCAGCAGTCTCCGGGGGCGGGGGCACAATGAGCAGTTCTTC . TRBJ2-1 TRBV12-3/TRBV12-4 few
CASSPLAIGLSPLHF TGTGCCAGCAGTCCTTTGGCGATAGGGCTTTCACCCCTCCACTTT . TRBJ1-6 TRBV28 .
CSAGREGSYNEQFF TGCAGTGCTGGGCGGGAGGGCAGTTACAATGAGCAGTTCTTC TRBD2 TRBJ2-1 TRBV20-1 .
CASSYPQTGKIHEQYF TGTGCCAGCAGTTACCCACAGACAGGGAAAATCCACGAGCAGTACTTC TRBD1 TRBJ2-7 TRBV6-6 .
CASILAGGSYNEQFF TGTGCCAGCATATTAGCGGGAGGTTCCTACAATGAGCAGTTCTTC TRBD2 TRBJ2-1 TRBV6-1 few
CASSSRARFGYTF TGTGCCAGCAGTTCCCGCGCCAGGTTCGGCTACACCTTC . TRBJ1-2 TRBV6-1 .
CASSRRQGAYNEQFF TGTGCCAGTAGTAGACGACAGGGGGCATACAATGAGCAGTTCTTC TRBD1 TRBJ2-1 TRBV19 few
CSVEDRSGGNQPQHF TGCAGCGTTGAAGATAGGTCAGGGGGCAATCAGCCCCAGCATTTT . TRBJ1-5 TRBV29-1 few
CASSSGFQASGANVLTF TGCGCCAGCAGCTCGGGATTTCAAGCCTCTGGGGCCAACGTCCTGACTTTC . TRBJ2-6 TRBV5-1 .
CSARGLAGREAYNEQFF TGCAGTGCTAGAGGTCTGGCGGGGAGGGAGGCCTACAATGAGCAGTTCTTC TRBD2 TRBJ2-1 TRBV20-1 .
CASSLWDRGANEQFF TGTGCCAGCAGCTTATGGGACAGGGGAGCCAATGAGCAGTTCTTC TRBD1 TRBJ2-1 TRBV7-9 .
CASKGQAIDEAFF TGTGCCAGCAAGGGCCAGGCCATAGATGAAGCTTTCTTT . TRBJ1-1 TRBV2 .
CASSPLTSGGAPTYNEQYF TGTGCCAGCAGCCCGTTGACTAGCGGGGGGGCCCCTACCTACAATGAGCAGTACTTC TRBD2 TRBJ2-7 TRBV11-2 .
CASSRQGAEGNIQYF TGTGCCAGCAGTCGTCAGGGGGCTGAGGGAAACATTCAGTACTTC TRBD1 TRBJ2-4 TRBV5-6 few
CASSVPVTGSNEKPFF TGTGCCAGCAGTGTTCCCGTGACAGGGTCTAATGAAAAACCGTTTTTT TRBD1 TRBJ1-4 TRBV6-4 .
CASTIRLAPSHEQYF TGTGCCAGCACTATTAGACTAGCGCCATCACATGAGCAGTACTTC TRBD2 TRBJ2-7 TRBV28 .
CASSPRSPNTGELFF TGTGCCAGCTCACCGAGATCCCCGAACACCGGGGAGCTGTTTTTT . TRBJ2-2 TRBV18 .
CASSQAIQKGQGPTLDNEQFF TGCGCCAGCAGTCAAGCCATCCAGAAAGGACAGGGGCCTACACTGGACAATGAGCAGTTCTTC TRBD1 TRBJ2-1 TRBV23-1 .
CASKEGLGHNEQFF TGTGCCAGCAAGGAGGGACTAGGCCACAATGAGCAGTTCTTC TRBD2 TRBJ2-1 TRBV6-2/TRBV6-3 few
CASSLVLAEQETQYF TGTGCCAGCAGCTTAGTCCTAGCCGAACAAGAGACCCAGTACTTC . TRBJ2-5 TRBV7-9 few
CASNPRGVPNYGYTF TGTGCCAGCAATCCTAGGGGGGTCCCTAACTATGGCTACACCTTC . TRBJ1-2 TRBV2 .
CASSQEATSRPYEQYF TGTGCCAGCAGCCAAGAGGCGACATCCCGACCTTACGAGCAGTACTTC . TRBJ2-7 TRBV4-2 few
CASSPASGVAKNIQYF TGCGCCAGCAGCCCGGCTAGCGGGGTAGCCAAAAACATTCAGTACTTC TRBD2 TRBJ2-4 TRBV5-1 .
CASRGGLASYNEQFF TGTGCCAGCAGAGGGGGACTAGCCTCCTACAATGAGCAGTTCTTC TRBD2 TRBJ2-1 TRBV12-3/TRBV12-4 .
CASSQVLGGTYNEQYF TGCGCCAGCAGCCAAGTCCTGGGCGGGACCTACAATGAGCAGTACTTC . TRBJ2-7 TRBV4-1 .
CASSLAIQGRETQYF TGTGCCAGCAGCTTAGCCATACAGGGGAGAGAGACCCAGTACTTC TRBD1 TRBJ2-5 TRBV11-2 .
CATSRDYLQFGYEQYF TGTGCCACCAGCAGAGATTATCTACAGTTTGGCTACGAGCAGTACTTC . TRBJ2-7 TRBV15 once
CASSASGDSYNEQFF TGTGCCAGCAGCGCTAGCGGGGACTCCTACAATGAGCAGTTCTTC TRBD2 TRBJ2-1 TRBV4-2 .
CASSKLAGLSYNEQYF TGTGCCAGCTCAAAACTAGCGGGGCTATCCTACAATGAGCAGTACTTC TRBD2 TRBJ2-7 TRBV18 .
CASSAGTALNQPQHF TGTGCCAGCAGTGCCGGGACCGCTCTCAATCAGCCCCAGCATTTT . TRBJ1-5 TRBV9 .
CASSLRAASQDEQYF TGCGCCAGCAGCTTGAGGGCAGCCTCCCAAGACGAGCAGTACTTC . TRBJ2-7 TRBV5-1 few
CSARNGRAPSSYNEQYF TGCAGTGCTAGAAACGGGAGGGCCCCAAGCTCCTACAATGAGCAGTACTTC TRBD2 TRBJ2-7 TRBV20-1 .
CASSPTGKAEAFF TGTGCCAGCAGTCCGACAGGGAAGGCTGAAGCTTTCTTT TRBD1 TRBJ1-1 TRBV27 few
CASTDRDSYNERFF TGTGCCAGCACCGACAGGGATTCCTACAATGAGCGGTTCTTC TRBD1 TRBJ2-1 TRBV6-5 .
CASSAFGTSGSYEQYF TGTGCCAGCAGTGCCTTTGGGACTAGCGGCTCCTACGAGCAGTACTTC TRBD2 TRBJ2-7 TRBV6-1 few
CASSPRQGAETQYF TGTGCCAGCTCACCACGACAGGGGGCAGAGACCCAGTACTTC TRBD1 TRBJ2-5 TRBV18 many
CASTKTGGSAEAFF TGTGCCAGCACTAAGACAGGAGGGTCGGCTGAAGCTTTCTTT . TRBJ1-1 TRBV2 .
CASSFPGSEQYF TGTGCCAGCAGTTTTCCGGGGTCCGAGCAGTACTTC . TRBJ2-7 TRBV12-3/TRBV12-4 many
CASSPPRAGFLDTEAFF TGCGCCAGCAGCCCCCCCAGGGCGGGGTTCTTAGACACTGAAGCTTTCTTT . TRBJ1-1 TRBV5-1 .
CASSWGQGDEQFF TGTGCCAGCAGCTGGGGACAGGGCGATGAGCAGTTCTTC TRBD1 TRBJ2-1 TRBV5-5 .
CASSFFLSYNEQFF TGTGCCAGCAGTTTTTTCCTCTCCTACAATGAGCAGTTCTTC . TRBJ2-1 TRBV12-3/TRBV12-4 .
CASSGSGHSSYEQYF TGTGCCAGCAGTGGGTCGGGACATAGCTCCTACGAGCAGTACTTC . TRBJ2-7 TRBV12-3/TRBV12-4 many